One sample yielded the 2 T cell receptor beta chains listed below, sequenced in a study of cytomegalovirus exposure and HLA in healthy donors. Use of 60 Vbeta and 13 Jbeta primers characterized the PCR. Only in-frame clones appear in the TCRdb table, and some are missing; sequencing was by immunoSEQ multiplex PCR. Found here are 240,000 or so clones, around 81% of them singletons; the top ten hold roughly 7.4%. The source material was PBMCs. These TCRs come from a woman aged 55-69 years in good health and CMV-seropositive.

The chain combines TRBV25-1 with TRBJ2-2; 8 positions agree with TRBD2. This CDR3 contains 13 residues. Unmatched junction bases numbered 2, after V lost 7 bases and J lost 4 bases. Germline V lookup: CDR1 MGHDK, CDR2 SYGVNS. The CDR3, as DNA: TGTGCCAGCACTGGACTAGCCACCGGGGAGCTGTTTTTT. Translation gives CASTGLATGELFF. Full variable domain (missing parts from reference TRBV25-1 and TRBJ2-2): EADIYQTPRYLVIGTGKKITLECSQTMGHDKMYWYQQDPGMELHLIHYSYGVNSTEKGDLSSESTVSRIRTEHFPLTLESARPSHTSQYLCASTGLATGELFFGEGSRLTVL.

This chain links TRBV30 with TRBJ1-5, with TRBD1 matching 7 bases. Per germline, CDR1 GTSNPN and CDR2 SVGIG (reference sequence). This CDR3 region has 12 residues. CDR3: CSFGRGNQPQHF. The CDR3 DNA is TGTTCGTTCGGCAGGGGGAATCAGCCCCAGCATTTT.